Listed below are T cell receptor beta chains from one sample, sequenced in a study of cytomegalovirus exposure and HLA in healthy donors. Assay: immunoSEQ multiplex PCR; the TCRdb copy retains only in-frame clones and omits some. Of about 80,000 clones listed, about four fifths are singletons. Sequenced material: PBMCs. The receptors here all came from a man over 45 in good health and CMV-seropositive. Both conserved end residues are part of each CDR3. D genes are given only for firm matches. Clone sizes are given selectively: once, few, many, or a class where the clone is expanded.

TRBV7-8,NA,NA,TRBJ1-2,CASSQGRGRNYGYTF,TGTGCCAGCAGCCAGGGCAGGGGCAGGAACTATGGCTACACCTTC
TRBV9,NA,NA,TRBJ2-1,CASSVIANEQFF,TGTGCCAGCAGCGTAATAGCCAATGAGCAGTTCTTC
TRBV9,TRBD1,NA,TRBJ2-7,CASSVTPGQRTYEQYF,TGTGCCAGCAGCGTAACCCCGGGACAGCGAACCTACGAGCAGTACTTC
TRBV13,NA,NA,TRBJ2-1,CASTPGGVYNEQFF,TGTGCCAGCACCCCCGGAGGGGTGTACAATGAGCAGTTCTTC
TRBV29-1,TRBD2,NA,TRBJ2-7,CSFTGLADEQYF,TGCAGCTTTACGGGACTAGCGGACGAGCAGTACTTC
TRBV2,TRBD1,NA,TRBJ2-1,CANYGTGVYNEQFF,TGTGCCAACTACGGGACAGGAGTCTACAATGAGCAGTTCTTC
TRBV19,TRBD2,NA,TRBJ2-1,CASSILSAGTSGRAYNEQFF,TGTGCCAGTAGTATCTTGAGCGCAGGAACTAGCGGGAGGGCCTACAATGAGCAGTTCTTC
TRBV30,TRBD1,NA,TRBJ1-5,CAWSAGQGNQPQHF,TGTGCCTGGAGCGCTGGACAGGGTAACCAGCCCCAGCATTTT
TRBV7-3,TRBD2,NA,TRBJ2-1,CASSLSQTSGSVNEQFF,TGTGCCAGCAGCCTCTCCCAGACTAGCGGGAGCGTCAATGAGCAGTTCTTC
TRBV7-3,NA,NA,TRBJ2-1,CASSLGVDNEQFF,TGTGCCAGCAGCTTAGGAGTGGACAATGAGCAGTTCTTC
TRBV30,TRBD1,NA,TRBJ1-1,CACRSRDRPNTEAFF,TGTGCCTGCCGAAGCCGGGACAGGCCGAACACTGAAGCTTTCTTT
TRBV5-5,NA,few,TRBJ2-6,CASSLAVRGSGANVLTF,TGTGCCAGCAGCTTGGCTGTGAGAGGTTCTGGGGCCAACGTCCTGACTTTC
TRBV9,TRBD2,NA,TRBJ2-3,CASSPGGDLDTQYF,TGTGCCAGCAGCCCTGGGGGGGATCTGGATACGCAGTATTTT
TRBV6-5,NA,NA,TRBJ1-5,CASSDGRGSQPQHF,TGTGCCAGCAGTGATGGCAGGGGCAGTCAGCCCCAGCATTTT